Listed below are T cell receptor beta chains from one sample, sequenced in a study of identical twins. TCRdb independently ran MiXCR on the 5' RACE reads; one entry per CDR3 protein. In the table there are hundreds of thousands of distinct CDR3 sequences, 5.5% to 6.5% of which are singletons. Sequenced material: naive T cells sorted from blood. These receptors all come from a young man in good health. CDR3s include the opening cysteine and the closing phenylalanine or tryptophan. The order of the fields is V gene, J gene, D gene, clone size, CDR3 protein, CDR3 DNA. The D gene is left open where the match is weak. Only some rows state a clone size, as once, few, many or a class for expanded clones.

V: TRBV11-2
J: TRBJ1-1
D: .
size: many
CDR3: CASSLDFGEAFF
DNA: TGTGCCAGCAGCTTAGATTTTGGGGAAGCTTTCTTT

V: TRBV6-1
J: TRBJ1-3
D: TRBD1
size: few
CDR3: CASRQGYSGNTIYF
DNA: TGTGCCAGCAGACAGGGGTACTCTGGAAACACCATATATTTT

V: TRBV25-1
J: TRBJ2-7
D: .
size: few
CDR3: CASNGGGPYEQYF
DNA: TGTGCCAGCAATGGGGGAGGCCCCTACGAGCAGTACTTC

V: TRBV12-3/TRBV12-4
J: TRBJ2-5
D: .
size: many
CDR3: CASRLHGGPQETQYF
DNA: TGTGCCAGCAGACTCCATGGAGGGCCCCAAGAGACCCAGTACTTC

V: TRBV12-3/TRBV12-4
J: TRBJ1-4
D: .
size: many
CDR3: CASSLTGEKLFF
DNA: TGTGCCAGCAGTTTAACGGGTGAAAAACTGTTTTTT

V: TRBV20-1
J: TRBJ2-7
D: .
size: few
CDR3: CSHLGAGEYEQYF
DNA: TGCAGCCACCTGGGGGCGGGAGAGTACGAGCAGTACTTC

V: TRBV18
J: TRBJ2-7
D: .
size: .
CDR3: CASSPNGGPNEQYF
DNA: TGTGCCAGCTCACCGAACGGCGGTCCTAACGAGCAGTACTTC

V: TRBV6-1
J: TRBJ2-1
D: TRBD2
size: .
CDR3: CASSKRTSGRNEQFF
DNA: TGTGCCAGCAGTAAACGGACTAGCGGGCGAAATGAGCAGTTCTTC

V: TRBV18
J: TRBJ2-2
D: .
size: .
CDR3: CASSPPRDPNTGELFF
DNA: TGTGCCAGCTCACCACCCCGGGACCCGAACACCGGGGAGCTGTTTTTT

V: TRBV4-1
J: TRBJ1-4
D: TRBD1
size: .
CDR3: CASSAYRGDEKLFF
DNA: TGCGCCAGCAGCGCCTACAGGGGGGACGAAAAACTGTTTTTT

V: TRBV20-1
J: TRBJ2-1
D: TRBD2
size: .
CDR3: CSARKASGRHEQFF
DNA: TGCAGTGCTAGAAAGGCTAGCGGGAGACATGAGCAGTTCTTC

V: TRBV12-3/TRBV12-4
J: TRBJ1-4
D: TRBD1
size: .
CDR3: CASSSGTGATNEKLFF
DNA: TGTGCCAGCAGTTCCGGGACAGGGGCAACTAATGAAAAACTGTTTTTT

V: TRBV7-9
J: TRBJ2-7
D: .
size: few
CDR3: CASSQSGVYEQYF
DNA: TGTGCCAGCAGCCAATCAGGGGTTTACGAGCAGTACTTC

V: TRBV18
J: TRBJ2-5
D: .
size: few
CDR3: CASSPNGQETQYF
DNA: TGTGCCAGCTCACCGAACGGCCAAGAGACCCAGTACTTC

V: TRBV29-1
J: TRBJ2-1
D: TRBD1
size: many
CDR3: CSVEGTANSYNEQFF
DNA: TGCAGCGTCGAGGGGACAGCGAATTCCTACAATGAGCAGTTCTTC

V: TRBV2
J: TRBJ1-4
D: .
size: .
CDR3: CASFATGTNEKLFF
DNA: TGTGCCAGCTTCGCGACAGGAACTAATGAAAAACTGTTTTTT

V: TRBV2
J: TRBJ2-7
D: TRBD2
size: few
CDR3: CASTWGTSGAYEQYF
DNA: TGTGCCAGCACTTGGGGGACTAGCGGGGCCTACGAGCAGTACTTC

V: TRBV20-1
J: TRBJ2-5
D: .
size: few
CDR3: CSALALQETQYF
DNA: TGCAGTGCTTTAGCCCTCCAAGAGACCCAGTACTTC

V: TRBV12-3/TRBV12-4
J: TRBJ2-1
D: .
size: many
CDR3: CASSLSPGNEQFF
DNA: TGTGCCAGCAGTTTATCTCCAGGCAATGAGCAGTTCTTC

V: TRBV5-1
J: TRBJ2-3
D: TRBD1
size: few
CDR3: CASSLGTGTADTQYF
DNA: TGCGCCAGCAGCTTGGGGACAGGGACGGCAGATACGCAGTATTTT

V: TRBV12-3/TRBV12-4
J: TRBJ2-6
D: TRBD1
size: many
CDR3: CASMTFMAGGYGANVLTF
DNA: TGTGCCAGCATGACTTTTATGGCAGGGGGCTATGGGGCCAACGTCCTGACTTTC

V: TRBV2
J: TRBJ2-1
D: .
size: few
CDR3: CASSSSAQVYNEQFF
DNA: TGTGCCAGCAGTTCTAGCGCCCAAGTCTACAATGAGCAGTTCTTC

V: TRBV7-9
J: TRBJ1-1
D: .
size: many
CDR3: CASSLQGSGTEAFF
DNA: TGTGCCAGCAGCTTACAGGGCAGCGGCACTGAAGCTTTCTTT

V: TRBV7-9
J: TRBJ2-1
D: TRBD2
size: many
CDR3: CASSPAGAYNEQFF
DNA: TGCGCCAGCAGCCCAGCGGGAGCCTACAATGAGCAGTTCTTC

V: TRBV7-2
J: TRBJ2-3
D: .
size: few
CDR3: CASSSRRAASTDTQYF
DNA: TGTGCCAGCAGCTCCCGGCGGGCAGCCAGCACAGATACGCAGTATTTT

V: TRBV3-1
J: TRBJ2-2
D: .
size: few
CDR3: CASSQGTAPGELFF
DNA: TGTGCCAGCAGCCAAGGCACCGCCCCCGGGGAGCTGTTTTTT

V: TRBV7-2
J: TRBJ1-1
D: TRBD1
size: few
CDR3: CASSLLQGASEAFF
DNA: TGTGCCAGCAGCTTATTACAGGGGGCGTCGGAAGCTTTCTTT

V: TRBV7-8
J: TRBJ2-1
D: TRBD2
size: .
CDR3: CASSPSAGVTYNEQFF
DNA: TGTGCCAGCAGCCCCTCGGCGGGGGTAACCTACAATGAGCAGTTCTTC

V: TRBV29-1
J: TRBJ2-1
D: TRBD2
size: many
CDR3: CSGLAGAIDEQFF
DNA: TGCAGCGGGCTAGCGGGAGCTATAGATGAGCAGTTCTTC

V: TRBV12-5
J: TRBJ1-5
D: .
size: few
CDR3: CASAVESGPLNQPQHF
DNA: TGTGCTAGTGCCGTCGAGTCCGGGCCTCTTAACCAGCCCCAGCATTTT

V: TRBV29-1
J: TRBJ1-1
D: .
size: many
CDR3: CSVQQARNTEAFF
DNA: TGCAGCGTCCAACAGGCTAGGAACACTGAAGCTTTCTTT

V: TRBV25-1
J: TRBJ2-3
D: TRBD1
size: .
CDR3: CASRTGRADTQYF
DNA: TGTGCCAGCAGGACAGGGCGGGCAGATACGCAGTATTTT

V: TRBV12-3/TRBV12-4
J: TRBJ1-1
D: .
size: .
CDR3: CASRKWEGMNTEAFF
DNA: TGTGCCAGCAGGAAGTGGGAGGGAATGAACACTGAAGCTTTCTTT

V: TRBV12-3/TRBV12-4
J: TRBJ2-5
D: .
size: many
CDR3: CASSLGPGPETQYF
DNA: TGTGCCAGCAGTTTAGGTCCCGGCCCCGAGACCCAGTACTTC

V: TRBV12-3/TRBV12-4
J: TRBJ2-5
D: .
size: .
CDR3: CASRVGRRTAEGETQYF
DNA: TGTGCCAGCAGAGTTGGCCGCCGGACAGCCGAGGGAGAGACCCAGTACTTC

V: TRBV27
J: TRBJ1-2
D: TRBD1
size: many
CDR3: CASSWTGENYGYTF
DNA: TGTGCCAGCAGTTGGACAGGGGAAAACTATGGCTACACCTTC

V: TRBV9
J: TRBJ2-5
D: TRBD1
size: .
CDR3: CASSVGAGGLGETQYF
DNA: TGTGCCAGCAGCGTAGGAGCAGGGGGCTTAGGAGAGACCCAGTACTTC

V: TRBV20-1
J: TRBJ1-3
D: .
size: many
CDR3: CSARGSGVENTIYF
DNA: TGCAGTGCTAGGGGTTCGGGGGTTGAAAACACCATATATTTT

V: TRBV12-3/TRBV12-4
J: TRBJ2-6
D: .
size: many
CDR3: CAGGRWLSGANVLTF
DNA: TGTGCCGGAGGACGATGGCTCTCTGGGGCCAACGTCCTGACTTTC

V: TRBV5-6
J: TRBJ2-7
D: .
size: many
CDR3: CASSLDLGFEQYF
DNA: TGTGCCAGCAGCTTGGACTTGGGGTTCGAGCAGTACTTC

V: TRBV27
J: TRBJ2-3
D: .
size: few
CDR3: CASSLWASADTQYF
DNA: TGTGCCAGCAGTTTATGGGCTTCTGCAGATACGCAGTATTTT